The source of this TCR beta chain is a study of technical replicates of blood from a handful of donors. The CDR3 runs to 16 residues. In germline, CDR1 is SGHKS, CDR2 YYEKEE (reference sequence). Trimming cost V 4 bases and J 8 bases; bases outside gene matches: 15. The method was immunoSEQ multiplex PCR; TCRdb's version includes in-frame clones alone and lacks a portion of them. The sample yields more than 90,000 clones, 85% to 95% seen once. The chain combines TRBV5-5 with TRBJ2-4; the match to TRBD1 covers 7 bases. Sample: T cells isolated from PBMCs. The receptor was derived from a human donor in good health. The CDR3 DNA is TGTGCCAGCAGCCAATTAGACAGGGATAGTAAAGACATTCAGTACTTC. Residues: CASSQLDRDSKDIQYF.